The 23 T cell receptor beta chains listed next were all sequenced from one sample in a study of T-cell reconstitution after alpha-beta-depleted transplantation in children. Library preparation (for TCRbeta) was performed with unique molecular identifiers. Via MiXCR, TCRdb re-called the PCR reads, giving one row per CDR3 protein. The sample lists some 500,000 distinct CDR3 sequences; approximately 20% were seen once. This specimen was PBMCs from the stem cell graft donor, taken from the stem cell graft. Receptors were obtained from a human donor who donated a stem cell graft to a child with acute lymphoblastic leukemia.

The J gene is TRBJ2-7, the V gene TRBV29-1; TRBD2 aligns across 11 bases. Trimming took 3 bases from V and 3 from J; bases not matched to a gene: 7. Germline V gene lookup returns CDR1 SQVTM and CDR2 ANQGSEA. The CDR3 loop spans 15 amino acids. The CDR3 sequence is CSVEAGGTSGYEQYF. The CDR3 DNA is TGCAGCGTTGAGGCGGGAGGGACTAGCGGCTACGAGCAGTACTTC.

This clonotype came up a few times. This chain links TRBV6-1 with TRBJ2-1; 12 positions match TRBD2. V lost 6 bases to trimming and J lost 9 bases; unmatched junction nucleotides: 9. The length of the CDR3 is 15 residues. CDR1 is MNHNS and CDR2 is SASEGT in the germline V gene. CDR3 coding DNA: TGTGCCAGCAGGGGGACTAGCGGGCTCTCGGTTGAGCAGTTCTTC. This codes for CASRGTSGLSVEQFF.

This sequence joins TRBV7-9 and TRBJ2-3, with 9 bases lining up with TRBD1. V dropped 3 bases and J dropped 3; count of bases not matched to a gene: 4. CDR1 and CDR2 from the germline V gene are SEHNR and FQNEAQ (reference sequence). This CDR3 is 15 amino acids long. CDR3 bases: TGTGCCAGCAGCTTTGGACAGGGGAGAACAGATACGCAGTATTTT. Amino acids: CASSFGQGRTDTQYF.

This clonotype was observed a handful of times. Here the CDR3 reads CASSPDLNTGELFF. CDR3 DNA sequence: TGCGCCAGCAGCCCTGACCTGAACACCGGGGAGCTGTTTTTT. V usage is TRBV4-1 and J usage is TRBJ2-2; D call uncertain. Looked up from germline, CDR1 is MGHRA and CDR2 is YSYEKL. This CDR3 has 14 residues. The V and J ends lost 4 bases and 1 base respectively, with 7 bases between them.

On this clonotype: At one of its ends the junction is not consistent with the germline gene, which may arise from a read error. The chain is built from TRBV29-1 and TRBJ2-7; 7 bases align to TRBD1. Germline values: CDR1 SQVTM, CDR2 ANQGSEA. The CDR3 is made up of 14 amino acids. The CDR3 nucleotides are TGCGGCGTCCGAGACGGGGACAGATCATACGAGCAGTACTTC. This codes for CGVRDGDRSYEQYF.

There are a few counts of this clonotype. The V gene is TRBV9, the J gene TRBJ1-4; 9 positions match TRBD1. The CDR3 runs to 15 residues. Germline V gene data show CDR1 as SGDLS and CDR2 as YYNGEE. The trim removed 3 bases at V and 3 bases at J, leaving 3 bases unmatched. CDR3 coding DNA: TGTGCCAGCAGCGAGACAGGGGGAGCTAATGAAAAACTGTTTTTT. Amino acid sequence: CASSETGGANEKLFF.

J is TRBJ1-1 and V is TRBV11-1; D is unclear. CDR1 and CDR2 (germline): SGHAT, FQDESV (reference sequence). The CDR3 length is 14 residues. V was trimmed by 0 bases and J by 7 bases, leaving 12 bases between them. The CDR3 sequence: CASSLAVRIDEAFF. The CDR3, as DNA: TGTGCCAGCAGCTTAGCGGTCCGAATAGATGAAGCTTTCTTT.

The chain employs TRBV5-1 and TRBJ2-7; TRBD1 is a possible D gene (5 bases). Trimming removed 4 bases at V and 0 bases at J, with 14 bases between. CDR3 length equals 15 residues. Germline CDR1 SGHRS, CDR2 YFSETQ. This CDR3 is CASSPIYRSSYEQYF. CDR3 coding DNA: TGCGCCAGCAGCCCTATATACAGGAGCTCCTACGAGCAGTACTTC.

This clonotype was counted between two and nine times. CDR3 in DNA: TGCGCCAGCAGCCAAGGTCCCGGGACCGGGGAGCTGTTTTTT. It encodes CASSQGPGTGELFF. The chain couples TRBV4-1 to TRBJ2-2; no reliable D call. Germline CDR1 and CDR2: MGHRA and YSYEKL. The CDR3 runs to 14 residues. Trimming pared 1 base from V and 5 bases from J, leaving 8 bases between.

The chain joins TRBV27 to TRBJ2-6; D could derive from TRBD1 or TRBD2 (5 bases each). CDR1 and CDR2 (germline): MNHEY, SMNVEV (reference sequence). V lost 3 bases, J lost 2 bases, and 14 bases lay in between. The CDR3 sequence is 17 residues long. This chain's CDR3 is CASSFRAMGAGANVLTF. Written as DNA, the CDR3 is TGTGCCAGCAGTTTCCGGGCGATGGGGGCTGGGGCCAACGTCCTGACTTTC.

The V call is TRBV29-1, the J call TRBJ1-2; perhaps TRBD1 as D (5 bases). Germline V gives CDR1 SQVTM, CDR2 ANQGSEA. V was trimmed by 5 bases and J by 4 bases, leaving 11 bases between them. CDR3 size: 12 residues. CDR3: CSVRSGTYGYTF. As DNA, the CDR3 is TGCAGCGTTCGATCCGGGACCTATGGCTACACCTTC.

The chain carries TRBV7-2 and TRBJ2-7; D may be TRBD2 (6 bases). V was shortened by 5 bases and J by 7 bases, with 15 bases between the two germline ends. CDR1 SGHTA and CDR2 FQGNSA come from the germline V gene. CDR3 size: 13 residues. CDR3 in DNA: TGTGCCAGCAGCCCCCCCGGAGGGGCGGAGCAGTACTTC. The encoded protein is CASSPPGGAEQYF.

This clonotype was observed a handful of times. V usage is TRBV29-1 and J usage is TRBJ2-1, with TRBD2 matching over 8 bases. Germline V lookup: CDR1 SQVTM, CDR2 ANQGSEA. CDR3 length equals 13 residues. V was clipped by 3 bases and J by 6 bases; unmatched bases: 4. CDR3 loop: CSVEPSGFNEQFF. CDR3 in DNA: TGCAGCGTTGAGCCTAGCGGGTTCAATGAGCAGTTCTTC.

The chain is built from TRBV12-3 or TRBV12-4 and TRBJ1-1, with a tentative D call TRBD1 (5 bases). The V end was cut by 7 bases, the J end by 5 bases, with 14 bases between. This CDR3 spans 13 amino acids. The CDR3 loop reads CASTPRGGTEAFF. In DNA form, the CDR3 reads TGTGCCAGCACCCCTAGGGGTGGGACTGAAGCTTTCTTT.

This clonotype was seen a few times. J is TRBJ1-5 and V is TRBV29-1; D is perhaps TRBD1 (5 bases). V lost 3 bases, J lost 2 bases, and 11 bases lay in between. This CDR3 spans 14 amino acids. Per germline, CDR1 SQVTM and CDR2 ANQGSEA. Here the CDR3 DNA reads TGCAGCGTTGACGGGGGATCCGGCAATCAGCCCCAGCATTTT. Its translation is CSVDGGSGNQPQHF.

The CDR3 reads CSAMDRGSEAFF. CDR3 DNA: TGCAGTGCTATGGACAGGGGCTCTGAAGCTTTCTTT. This rearrangement joins TRBV20-1 to TRBJ1-1; TRBD1 matches 9 bases. In germline, CDR1 is DFQATT, CDR2 SNEGSKA (reference sequence). The junction had 3 bases not matched to a gene; V was cut back by 4 bases and J by 6 bases. The CDR3 spans 12 residues.

Only a few counts were recorded for this clonotype. The rearrangement uses TRBV30 and TRBJ1-2, with D hard to call. The CDR3 sequence is 13 residues long. The germline V gene encodes CDR1 GTSNPN and CDR2 SVGIG (reference sequence). Trimming stripped 0 bases from V and 6 bases from J, with 11 bases between. In nucleotides, the CDR3 is TGTGCCTGGAGTGTACTGACAACACATGGCTACACCTTC. This encodes CAWSVLTTHGYTF.

This clonotype has only one observation. The V gene is TRBV30, the J gene TRBJ2-1; no reliable D call. Germline CDR1 is GTSNPN and CDR2 is SVGIG (reference sequence). The length of the CDR3 is 15 residues. V was shortened by 4 bases and J by 5 bases, with 18 bases between the two germline ends. CDR3 sequence (DNA): TGTGCCTGGAACCCAGGTCAACGGTATCACAATGAGCAGTTCTTC. This codes for CAWNPGQRYHNEQFF.

This clonotype was picked up a small number of times. The rearrangement uses TRBV15 and TRBJ2-1; 9 bases align to TRBD1. The CDR3 loop spans 18 amino acids. Unmatched junction bases numbered 12, after V lost 5 bases and J lost 1 base. Germline V gene sequence: CDR1 LNHNV, CDR2 YYDKDF (reference sequence). DNA for the CDR3: TGTGCCACCAGCGCCCATGGACAGGGGTTTTTTTCCTACAATGAGCAGTTCTTC. It codes for CATSAHGQGFFSYNEQFF.

The chain employs TRBV18 and TRBJ2-5; tentatively, D is TRBD1 or TRBD2 (5 bases each). The germline V gene has CDR1 KGHSH and CDR2 LQKENI. Trimming cost V 2 bases and J 5 bases, with 12 bases left between them. The CDR3 spans 14 residues. CDR3 coding DNA: TGTGCCAGCTCACCATCCGTAGAGGGGGAGACCCAGTACTTC. It translates to CASSPSVEGETQYF.

CDR3 region: CASSLEEGALGETQYF. The CDR3 DNA reads as TGTGCCAGCAGCTTAGAAGAGGGGGCCCTTGGGGAGACCCAGTACTTC. V is TRBV7-8 and J is TRBJ2-5; 7 nucleotides agree with TRBD1. Trimming removed 1 base from V and 5 bases from J; junction bases left unmatched: 10. Germline V gene data show CDR1 as SGHVS and CDR2 as FQNEAQ. The CDR3 has 16 residues. The full variable domain, in which reference TRBV7-8 and TRBJ2-5 provide the parts outside the CDR3, is GAGVSQSPRYKVAKRGQDVALRCDPISGHVSLFWYQQALGQGPEFLTYFQNEAQLDKSGLPSDRFFAERPEGSVSTLKIQRTQQEDSAVYLCASSLEEGALGETQYFGPGTRLLVL.

This clonotype was counted only a few times. The V gene is TRBV25-1, the J gene TRBJ2-3; 8 bases line up with TRBD1. The CDR3 totals 16 residues. Trimming took 4 bases from V and 4 from J; bases not matched to a gene: 10. Germline CDR1 and CDR2: MGHDK and SYGVNS. The CDR3 region has the DNA TGTGCCAGCAGTGGGCTGCAGGGGGCCGACGCAGATACGCAGTATTTT. Its translation: CASSGLQGADADTQYF.

V is TRBV10-2 and J is TRBJ2-1, with D tentatively TRBD1 (6 bases). This CDR3 has 16 residues. The germline gives CDR1 WSHSY, CDR2 SAAADI. Trimming shortened V by 4 bases and J by 0 bases, and 13 bases separated the two germline ends. CDR3: CASSGGRKSSYNEQFF. In DNA form, the CDR3 reads TGCGCCAGCAGTGGGGGGCGGAAAAGCTCCTACAATGAGCAGTTCTTC.